One sample yielded the 20 T cell receptor beta chains listed below, sequenced in a study of tumor-infiltrating lymphocytes in oesophageal squamous cell carcinoma. MiXCR, applied by TCRdb to the PCR reads, yields one record per CDR3 protein. The sample holds some 14,000 distinct CDR3 sequences; approximately 51% are singletons and the top ten take 14%. What was sequenced was blood. These TCRs come from a male donor with esophageal squamous cell carcinoma.

This clonotype was detected ten times or more. The chain links TRBV2 to TRBJ2-2; 8 nucleotides match TRBD2. Germline assignment: CDR1 SNHLY and CDR2 FYNNEI. V lost 6 bases, J lost 6 bases, and 3 bases stayed unmatched. The CDR3 runs 13 residues. Here the CDR3 DNA reads TGTGCCAGCAGGCGGACTAGCCCCGGGGAGCTGTTTTTT. Translation: CASRRTSPGELFF.

This clonotype was detected only once. The chain combines TRBV7-2 with TRBJ2-5, with TRBD2 matching 8 bases. The J call may be incorrect, as the DNA end agrees better with TRBJ2-7. The germline gives CDR1 SGHTA, CDR2 FQGNSA. This CDR3 region has 16 residues. The CDR3 region has the DNA TGTGCCAGCAGCTATCGTAGCGGGGCGGCCTTTTACGAGCAGTACTTC. Its translation is CASSYRSGAAFYEQYF.

Ten or more counts support this clonotype. CDR3 in DNA: TGTGCCAGCAGTATACGACTAGCGGGAGGGCCGCCATACAATGAGCAGTACTTC. Protein sequence: CASSIRLAGGPPYNEQYF. The rearrangement uses TRBV28 and TRBJ2-5; 14 bases line up with TRBD2. Germline lookup yields CDR1 MDHEN and CDR2 SYDVKM. Trimming cost V 5 bases and J 11 bases; bases outside gene matches: 19. The CDR3 is made up of 18 amino acids.

To note about this clonotype: Compared with germline, one end of the junction differs, possibly owing to a read error. V is TRBV7-6 and J is TRBJ2-5; TRBD2 matches 10 bases. This CDR3 comprises 15 residues. The V gene's germline CDR1 is SGHVS and CDR2 FNYEAQ. The CDR3 DNA is TGTGCTAGCAGCCCCCGACTAGCGGGTGTGGAGACCCAGTACTTC. It specifies CASSPRLAGVETQYF.

J is TRBJ2-3 and V is TRBV7-2; tentatively, D is TRBD1 (5 bases). The end of the DNA is better explained by TRBJ1-1, so the J call may be wrong. Germline V gene lookup returns CDR1 SGHTA and CDR2 FQGNSA. The CDR3 spans 13 residues. This CDR3 reads CASSRWGETEAFF. The CDR3 DNA is TGTGCCAGCAGTCGGTGGGGGGAAACTGAAGCTTTCTTT.

The V gene is TRBV7-2, the J gene TRBJ2-5; D call uncertain. The DNA end lines up better with TRBJ2-7; the J call may be wrong. Germline V gives CDR1 SGHTA, CDR2 FQGNSA. The CDR3 sequence is 13 residues long. This chain's CDR3 is CASSLLRDYEQYF. DNA for the CDR3: TGTGCCAGCAGCTTACTCCGAGACTACGAGCAGTACTTC.

This chain joins TRBV12-3 or TRBV12-4 and TRBJ2-3; 13 bases line up with TRBD2. This CDR3 contains 19 residues. V lost 6 bases to trimming and J lost 1 base; unmatched junction nucleotides: 13. CDR3 sequence (DNA): TGTGCCAGCAGACCAAGACTAGCGGGGGGCGTTATAGGCACAGATACGCAGTATTTT. It specifies CASRPRLAGGVIGTDTQYF.

This clonotype was observed a handful of times. This chain joins TRBV7-2 and TRBJ2-5; TRBD1 agrees at 7 bases. The DNA matches TRBJ2-4 better at its end, which makes the J call doubtful. This CDR3 comprises 12 residues. CDR1 and CDR2 (germline): SGHTA, FQGNSA. The DNA for the CDR3 is TGTGCCAGCAGCTTGACAGGGAACATTCAGTACTTC. This codes for CASSLTGNIQYF.

V usage is TRBV12-3 or TRBV12-4 and J usage is TRBJ2-5; the match to TRBD2 covers 7 bases. The J call may be mistaken, given a closer DNA end match to TRBJ2-1. The CDR3 spans 15 residues. The CDR3 nucleotides are TGTGCCAGCAGTCCGAGCGGGGATACCTACAATGAGCAGTTCTTC. Translation: CASSPSGDTYNEQFF.

Concerning this clonotype: Lacking the conserved final phenylalanine or tryptophan, this CDR3 likely reflects a read error. The limits of the CDR3 on the DNA are not certain, so only TCRdb's listed CDR3 is given. The genes are TRBV7-2 and TRBJ2-7; the DNA was not compared with TRBD1, the D call given in the table. The CDR3 has 15 amino acids, counting both end residues. Per the germline V gene, CDR1 is SGHTA and CDR2 is FQGNSA. This CDR3 is CASSGQTQETQYFGA.

The chain joins TRBV11-2 to TRBJ2-1; 10 positions match TRBD2. After removal of 5 bases from V and 7 bases from J, the junction contained 11 bases not matched to a gene. CDR1 is SGHAT and CDR2 is FQNNGV in the germline V gene. The CDR3 is made up of 16 amino acids. CDR3 coding DNA: TGTGCCAGCAGCCTACAGAGCGGGAGGGGCGTTAATGAGCAGTTCTTC. It specifies CASSLQSGRGVNEQFF.

The chain couples TRBV7-3 to TRBJ2-2; TRBD2 is a possible D gene (5 bases). The CDR3 covers 15 residues. Germline-derived CDR1 and CDR2 are SGHTA and FQGTGA. Deletions cut 0 bases from V and 0 bases from J, with 5 bases between. CDR3 coding DNA: TGTGCCAGCAGCTTAACTAGCGCGAACACCGGGGAGCTGTTTTTT. Its protein product is CASSLTSANTGELFF.

Relative to its sample, this clonotype is medium-sized. The chain employs TRBV28 and TRBJ1-1, with D uncertain. The CDR3 consists of 16 residues. Germline V gene lookup returns CDR1 MDHEN and CDR2 SYDVKM. V was pared by 6 bases and J by 1 base, with 18 bases between. The CDR3 coding sequence is TGTGCCAGCAGCTCCGAAAGTCGTCCGGGGAACACTGAAGCTTTCTTT. It yields the protein CASSSESRPGNTEAFF.

This clonotype came up once. This chain links TRBV11-2 with TRBJ2-3; D is perhaps TRBD1 (5 bases). The V gene lost 5 bases and the J gene lost 3 bases, with 15 bases spanning the gap. This CDR3 is built from 15 residues. CDR1 is SGHAT and CDR2 is FQNNGV in the germline V gene. For the CDR3, the DNA is TGTGCCAGCAGCATCGACAGAGATTCTACAGATACGCAGTATTTT. This gives the protein CASSIDRDSTDTQYF.

The gene calls are TRBV20-1 and TRBJ2-7; TRBD2 matches at 7 bases. The DNA end is a closer match to TRBJ2-1, so the J assignment may be wrong. This CDR3 has 15 residues. CDR1 and CDR2 (germline): DFQATT, SNEGSKA (reference sequence). The CDR3 spells CSARALAAAANEQFF. DNA of the CDR3: TGCAGTGCTAGAGCCCTAGCGGCCGCCGCCAATGAGCAGTTCTTC.

As to this clonotype: Because it lacks the conserved phenylalanine or tryptophan at the end, this CDR3 is likely a read error. The chain recombines TRBV7-2 with TRBJ2-1, with 9 bases aligning to TRBD1. The DNA matches TRBJ2-7 better at its end, which makes the J call doubtful. This CDR3 contains 15 residues. CDR1 and CDR2 (germline): SGHTA, FQGNSA. The CDR3 sequence: CASSLDRTGVDEQYS. CDR3 coding DNA: TGTGCCAGCAGCTTAGATAGGACAGGGGTGGACGAGCAGTACTCC.

At least ten counts were recorded for this clonotype. The chain links TRBV19 to TRBJ2-4; D unresolved. Gene TRBJ2-7 matches the end of the DNA better, so the J call may be wrong. CDR3 size: 13 residues. The germline CDR1 and CDR2 sequences are LNHDA and SQIVND (reference sequence). CDR3 sequence reads: CASSIRVDYEQYF. The CDR3 region has the DNA TGTGCCAGTAGTATAAGGGTGGACTACGAGCAGTACTTC.

About this clonotype itself: A read error may be the cause here, since a much bigger clone is one base away. The V gene is TRBV2, the J gene TRBJ2-4; TRBD2 matches 9 bases. The DNA end favors TRBJ2-1, so the J call may be wrong. Germline CDR1 reads SNHLY; CDR2 reads FYNNEI. This CDR3 has 14 residues. CDR3 in DNA: TGTGCCAGCAGTGTTCTAGCGGGACTCTACGAGCAGTTCTTC. It yields the protein CASSVLAGLYEQFF.

This clonotype was recorded once. The rearrangement joins TRBV7-6 to TRBJ2-1, with D uncertain. The ends were cut back, 1 base at V and 7 bases at J, with 8 bases in the middle. The CDR3 is 13 amino acids. Germline CDR1 is SGHVS and CDR2 is FNYEAQ. The CDR3 nucleotides read TGTGCCAGCAGCTTAGGGTTCTCTAATGAGCAGTTCTTC. Its protein is CASSLGFSNEQFF.

There are many counts of this clonotype. A much larger clone lies a single base off, so this may be a read error. The chain recombines TRBV11-2 with TRBJ2-7; unclear D gene. Germline CDR1 and CDR2: SGHAT and FQNNGV. Trimming stripped 4 bases from V and 7 bases from J, with 14 bases between. The CDR3 is 13 residues long. As DNA, the CDR3 is TGTGCCAGCAGCTACTCGAAGTGGAATGAGCAGTACTTC. As protein: CASSYSKWNEQYF.